This is a list of T cell receptor beta chains from one sample in a study of human T cells and chemical hapten exposure. One entry per CDR3 protein results from TCRdb running MiXCR on the RACE reads. The sample records fewer than 50,000 distinct CDR3 sequences, 8% to 10% being singletons. The material was whole blood, obtained in connection with sensitization to the hapten diphenylcyclopropenone (DPC). All receptors come from a man aged 50 to 60 with alopecia areata. Some clones in this sample may be carry-over from other donors' samples. Both conserved end residues are part of each CDR3. Each record gives: CDR3 DNA, CDR3 protein, D gene, V gene, J gene, clone size. A D gene is named only where the DNA matches it firmly. Clone size, where shown, is once, few, many, or a class for clones that have expanded.

cdr3_nt: TGCAGCACCGGGACAGTCGGTGCAGATACGCAGTATTTT
cdr3_aa: CSTGTVGADTQYF
d_call: TRBD1
v_call: TRBV29-1
j_call: TRBJ2-3
clone_size: few

cdr3_nt: TGCAGCGTTGAGGCGGCAGTCCGGACCGGGGAGCTGTTTTTT
cdr3_aa: CSVEAAVRTGELFF
d_call: NA
v_call: TRBV29-1
j_call: TRBJ2-2
clone_size: few

cdr3_nt: TGTGCCAGCAGCCATCCTTTAGCGGGAGTCTACGAGCAGTACTTC
cdr3_aa: CASSHPLAGVYEQYF
d_call: TRBD2
v_call: TRBV5-4
j_call: TRBJ2-7
clone_size: few

cdr3_nt: TGCAGCGCCGCCGGGACAGACTATGGCTACACCTTC
cdr3_aa: CSAAGTDYGYTF
d_call: TRBD1
v_call: TRBV29-1
j_call: TRBJ1-2
clone_size: NA

cdr3_nt: TGTGCCAGCTCCCCTGGGACAGGGGAGTATTCACCCCTCCACTTT
cdr3_aa: CASSPGTGEYSPLHF
d_call: TRBD1
v_call: TRBV18
j_call: TRBJ1-6
clone_size: many

cdr3_nt: TGCAGCGTGGCTAAGACTAGCTTCGGGGATGAGCAGTTCTTC
cdr3_aa: CSVAKTSFGDEQFF
d_call: TRBD2
v_call: TRBV29-1
j_call: TRBJ2-1
clone_size: many

cdr3_nt: TGTGCCAGCAGCCCCGGGACGGAGGGTAATTCACCCCTCCACTTT
cdr3_aa: CASSPGTEGNSPLHF
d_call: NA
v_call: TRBV7-2
j_call: TRBJ1-6
clone_size: few

cdr3_nt: TGCGCCAGCAGCTTCTGGGACCGACCCTACGAGCAGTACTTC
cdr3_aa: CASSFWDRPYEQYF
d_call: NA
v_call: TRBV5-1
j_call: TRBJ2-7
clone_size: NA

cdr3_nt: TGTGCCAGCAGCGTAGTCCTAGAAGGGAATGAGCAGTTCTTC
cdr3_aa: CASSVVLEGNEQFF
d_call: NA
v_call: TRBV7-2
j_call: TRBJ2-1
clone_size: few

cdr3_nt: TGTGCCAGCAGCCAAGTGGCAGCCAATAATTCACCCCTCCACTTT
cdr3_aa: CASSQVAANNSPLHF
d_call: NA
v_call: TRBV4-2
j_call: TRBJ1-6
clone_size: many

cdr3_nt: TGCGCCAGCAGCGATAGCGGGAGCTCCTACAATGAGCAGTTCTTC
cdr3_aa: CASSDSGSSYNEQFF
d_call: TRBD2
v_call: TRBV5-1
j_call: TRBJ2-1
clone_size: many

cdr3_nt: TGTGCCAGCAGTCCCGACGGGACTAGCGGGACATCTACGCAGTATTTT
cdr3_aa: CASSPDGTSGTSTQYF
d_call: TRBD2
v_call: TRBV12-3/TRBV12-4
j_call: TRBJ2-3
clone_size: few

cdr3_nt: TGTGCCAGCAGCCACAAGCGCCTAAGGGGAGATACGCAGTATTTT
cdr3_aa: CASSHKRLRGDTQYF
d_call: NA
v_call: TRBV3-1
j_call: TRBJ2-3
clone_size: many

cdr3_nt: TGCAGCGTTGAATTTGGGAGGGATACGCAGTATTTT
cdr3_aa: CSVEFGRDTQYF
d_call: NA
v_call: TRBV29-1
j_call: TRBJ2-3
clone_size: many

cdr3_nt: TGTGCCTGGAGTGTACACAGATTGAGCTATGGCTACACCTTC
cdr3_aa: CAWSVHRLSYGYTF
d_call: NA
v_call: TRBV30
j_call: TRBJ1-2
clone_size: NA

cdr3_nt: TGTGCCAGCAGTGCCTCTGGTGGAAAACTGTTTTTT
cdr3_aa: CASSASGGKLFF
d_call: NA
v_call: TRBV6-4
j_call: TRBJ1-4
clone_size: many

cdr3_nt: TGTGCCATCAGTGAAGGGACAGCTCCTAACTATGGCTACACCTTC
cdr3_aa: CAISEGTAPNYGYTF
d_call: TRBD1
v_call: TRBV10-3
j_call: TRBJ1-2
clone_size: many

cdr3_nt: TGTGCCAGCACTGACACAGTAACCTACGAGCAGTACTTC
cdr3_aa: CASTDTVTYEQYF
d_call: NA
v_call: TRBV12-3/TRBV12-4
j_call: TRBJ2-7
clone_size: NA

cdr3_nt: TGTGCCAGCAGCCCGACAGGGGGCTTAGGGGATGAGCAGTTCTTC
cdr3_aa: CASSPTGGLGDEQFF
d_call: TRBD1
v_call: TRBV11-2
j_call: TRBJ2-1
clone_size: few

cdr3_nt: TGTGCCAGCTCGGTAACAGATACGCAGTATTTT
cdr3_aa: CASSVTDTQYF
d_call: NA
v_call: TRBV6-6
j_call: TRBJ2-3
clone_size: many

cdr3_nt: TGCGCCAGCAGCCAAGTCCCCGCGGGATCCAGCACAGATACGCAGTATTTT
cdr3_aa: CASSQVPAGSSTDTQYF
d_call: NA
v_call: TRBV4-1
j_call: TRBJ2-3
clone_size: many

cdr3_nt: TGTGCCAACTCTCTCGAGGGGAGCTCCTACAATGAGCAGTTCTTC
cdr3_aa: CANSLEGSSYNEQFF
d_call: NA
v_call: TRBV10-3
j_call: TRBJ2-1
clone_size: many

cdr3_nt: TGTGCCAGCAGCTTAGCGCGCGGGGCCAACGTCCTGACTTTC
cdr3_aa: CASSLARGANVLTF
d_call: NA
v_call: TRBV7-2
j_call: TRBJ2-6
clone_size: many

cdr3_nt: TGTGCCAGCACGGGGCGCACCCAAGAGACCCAGTACTTC
cdr3_aa: CASTGRTQETQYF
d_call: NA
v_call: TRBV28
j_call: TRBJ2-5
clone_size: many

cdr3_nt: TGTGCCAGCAGCTTAGGACAGGGGGAAGAGACCCAGTACTTC
cdr3_aa: CASSLGQGEETQYF
d_call: TRBD1
v_call: TRBV5-4
j_call: TRBJ2-5
clone_size: many

cdr3_nt: TGCAGCGTTGAAACTCAGCAGGGGATCGGCGAGCAGTACTTC
cdr3_aa: CSVETQQGIGEQYF
d_call: NA
v_call: TRBV29-1
j_call: TRBJ2-7
clone_size: NA

cdr3_nt: TGTGCCAGCAGCCACCCGGGAGAAATCGCGACTGAAGCTTTCTTT
cdr3_aa: CASSHPGEIATEAFF
d_call: NA
v_call: TRBV6-2/TRBV6-3
j_call: TRBJ1-1
clone_size: many

cdr3_nt: TGCGCCAGCAGCTTGATGTCAGGGGGCGGTGAGACCCAGTACTTC
cdr3_aa: CASSLMSGGGETQYF
d_call: TRBD1
v_call: TRBV5-1
j_call: TRBJ2-5
clone_size: many

cdr3_nt: TGTGCCAGCAGCTTTCGACAGGGGAGTGGAAAACTGTTTTTT
cdr3_aa: CASSFRQGSGKLFF
d_call: TRBD1
v_call: TRBV7-9
j_call: TRBJ1-4
clone_size: few

cdr3_nt: TGTGCCATCAGTGTCGGGTCCCCCGGGGAGCTGTTTTTT
cdr3_aa: CAISVGSPGELFF
d_call: NA
v_call: TRBV10-3
j_call: TRBJ2-2
clone_size: many

cdr3_nt: TGTGCCAGCGTTGGGAGCGGGAGGTTGGCAGATACGCAGTATTTT
cdr3_aa: CASVGSGRLADTQYF
d_call: TRBD2
v_call: TRBV28
j_call: TRBJ2-3
clone_size: many

cdr3_nt: TGTGCCAGCAGTTATTCGGGGGATAATTCACCCCTCCACTTT
cdr3_aa: CASSYSGDNSPLHF
d_call: NA
v_call: TRBV6-5
j_call: TRBJ1-6
clone_size: few

cdr3_nt: TGCGCCAGCAGCTCCGAAGCGTCCGGTCCGCAGTACTTC
cdr3_aa: CASSSEASGPQYF
d_call: NA
v_call: TRBV5-1
j_call: TRBJ2-7
clone_size: NA

cdr3_nt: TGTGCCTGGAGTGCCGGGGAAGCGAAAACAACTAATGAAAAACTGTTTTTT
cdr3_aa: CAWSAGEAKTTNEKLFF
d_call: NA
v_call: TRBV30
j_call: TRBJ1-4
clone_size: few

cdr3_nt: TGCGCCAGCAGCCTTCGACAGGGTCGATATATGAACACTGAAGCTTTCTTT
cdr3_aa: CASSLRQGRYMNTEAFF
d_call: TRBD1
v_call: TRBV5-1
j_call: TRBJ1-1
clone_size: many

cdr3_nt: TGTGCCAGCAGCCTGGGACAGGGTGTATGGGCCGGGGAGCTGTTTTTT
cdr3_aa: CASSLGQGVWAGELFF
d_call: TRBD1
v_call: TRBV12-3/TRBV12-4
j_call: TRBJ2-2
clone_size: once

cdr3_nt: TGTGCCAGCAGCTTAACGGGGGCGCGGACTGAAGCTTTCTTT
cdr3_aa: CASSLTGARTEAFF
d_call: NA
v_call: TRBV7-3
j_call: TRBJ1-1
clone_size: few

cdr3_nt: TGCAGTGCTAGTTTGCTGTGGGACACTGAAGCTTTCTTT
cdr3_aa: CSASLLWDTEAFF
d_call: NA
v_call: TRBV20-1
j_call: TRBJ1-1
clone_size: few

cdr3_nt: TGTGCCAGCAGCCTAACGGGACAGTACTACGAGCAGTACTTC
cdr3_aa: CASSLTGQYYEQYF
d_call: TRBD1
v_call: TRBV11-2
j_call: TRBJ2-7
clone_size: few

cdr3_nt: TGCAGCGTTGGGCGAAGAGGGCAAGAGACCCAGTACTTC
cdr3_aa: CSVGRRGQETQYF
d_call: NA
v_call: TRBV29-1
j_call: TRBJ2-5
clone_size: few

cdr3_nt: TGTGCCAGCAGTTACTCGAAGTGGGACAGGGCCTACGAGCAGTACTTC
cdr3_aa: CASSYSKWDRAYEQYF
d_call: TRBD1
v_call: TRBV6-5
j_call: TRBJ2-7
clone_size: many

cdr3_nt: TGTGCCAGCAGTCCCACAGCCAGGGGTCTTTCACCCCTCCACTTT
cdr3_aa: CASSPTARGLSPLHF
d_call: NA
v_call: TRBV6-4
j_call: TRBJ1-6
clone_size: many